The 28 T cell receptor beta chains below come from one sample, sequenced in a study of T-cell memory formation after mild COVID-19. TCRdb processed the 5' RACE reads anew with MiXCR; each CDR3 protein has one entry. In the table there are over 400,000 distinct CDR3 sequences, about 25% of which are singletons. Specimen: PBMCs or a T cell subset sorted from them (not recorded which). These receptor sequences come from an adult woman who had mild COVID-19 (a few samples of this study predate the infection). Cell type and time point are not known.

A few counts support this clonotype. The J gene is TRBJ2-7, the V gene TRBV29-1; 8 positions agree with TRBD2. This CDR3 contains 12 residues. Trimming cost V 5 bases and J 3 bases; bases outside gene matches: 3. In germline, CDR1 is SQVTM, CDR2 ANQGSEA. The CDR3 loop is CSVRGGSYEQYF. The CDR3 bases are TGCAGCGTTCGCGGGGGGAGCTACGAGCAGTACTTC.

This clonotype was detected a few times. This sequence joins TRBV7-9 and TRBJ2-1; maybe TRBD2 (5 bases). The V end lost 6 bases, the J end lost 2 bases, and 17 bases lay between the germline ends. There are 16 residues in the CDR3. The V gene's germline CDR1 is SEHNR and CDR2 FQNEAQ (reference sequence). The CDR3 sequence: CASSTGLSVPYNEQFF. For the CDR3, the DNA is TGTGCCAGCAGTACCGGACTCAGTGTGCCCTACAATGAGCAGTTCTTC. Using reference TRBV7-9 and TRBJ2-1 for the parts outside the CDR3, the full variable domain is DTGVSQNPRHKITKRGQNVTFRCDPISEHNRLYWYRQTLGQGPEFLTYFQNEAQLEKSRLLSDRFSAERPKGSFSTLEIQRTEQGDSAMYLCASSTGLSVPYNEQFFGPGTRLTVL.

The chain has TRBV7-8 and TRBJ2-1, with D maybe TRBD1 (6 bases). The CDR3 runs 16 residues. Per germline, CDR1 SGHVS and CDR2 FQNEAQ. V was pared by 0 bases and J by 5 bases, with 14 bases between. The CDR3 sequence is CASSLAVRGHDNEQFF. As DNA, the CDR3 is TGTGCCAGCAGCTTAGCGGTCAGGGGACACGACAATGAGCAGTTCTTC.

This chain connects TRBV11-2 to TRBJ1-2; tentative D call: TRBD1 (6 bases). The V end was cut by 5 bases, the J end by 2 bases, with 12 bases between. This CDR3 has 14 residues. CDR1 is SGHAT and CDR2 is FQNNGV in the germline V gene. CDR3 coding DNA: TGTGCCAGCAGCCAGAGGGGGACCAACTATGGCTACACCTTC. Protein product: CASSQRGTNYGYTF.

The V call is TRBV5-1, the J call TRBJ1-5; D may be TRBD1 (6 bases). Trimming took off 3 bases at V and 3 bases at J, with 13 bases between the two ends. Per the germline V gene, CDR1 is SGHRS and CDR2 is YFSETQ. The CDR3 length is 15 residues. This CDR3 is CASSSTPGANQPQHF. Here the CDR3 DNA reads TGCGCCAGCAGCTCAACCCCAGGGGCCAATCAGCCCCAGCATTTT.

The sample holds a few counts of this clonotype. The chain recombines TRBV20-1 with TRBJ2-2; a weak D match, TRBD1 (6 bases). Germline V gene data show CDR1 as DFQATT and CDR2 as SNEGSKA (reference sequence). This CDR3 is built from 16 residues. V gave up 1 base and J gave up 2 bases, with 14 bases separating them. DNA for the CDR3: TGCAGTGCTAGAGTCGGACAGCCGATTAACACCGGGGAGCTGTTTTTT. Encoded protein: CSARVGQPINTGELFF.

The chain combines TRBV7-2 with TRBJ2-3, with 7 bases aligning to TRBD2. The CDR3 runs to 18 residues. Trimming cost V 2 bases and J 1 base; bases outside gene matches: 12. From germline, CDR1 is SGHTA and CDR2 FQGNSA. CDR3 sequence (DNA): TGTGCCAGCAGCTTACTTGGGGGAGGGACTCCCGGCACAGATACGCAGTATTTT. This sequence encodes CASSLLGGGTPGTDTQYF.

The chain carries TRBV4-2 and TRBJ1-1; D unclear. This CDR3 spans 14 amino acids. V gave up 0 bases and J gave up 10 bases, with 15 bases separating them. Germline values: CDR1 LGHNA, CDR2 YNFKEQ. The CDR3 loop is CASSQDRYGVVAFF. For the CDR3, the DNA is TGTGCCAGCAGCCAAGATAGGTACGGGGTCGTAGCTTTCTTT.

DNA for the CDR3: TGTGCCAGCAGTGAAGCAGTACCTAGCAATCAGCCCCAGCATTTT. Residues: CASSEAVPSNQPQHF. This chain joins TRBV2 and TRBJ1-5; D uncertain. V lost 0 bases to trimming and J lost 0 bases, with 6 bases between them. The V gene's germline CDR1 is SNHLY and CDR2 FYNNEI. This CDR3 has 15 residues. Supplemented by reference TRBV2 and TRBJ1-5, the full variable domain reads EPEVTQTPSHQVTQMGQEVILRCVPISNHLYFYWYRQILGQKVEFLVSFYNNEISEKSEIFDDQFSVERPDGSNFTLKIRSTKLEDSAMYFCASSEAVPSNQPQHFGDGTRLSIL.

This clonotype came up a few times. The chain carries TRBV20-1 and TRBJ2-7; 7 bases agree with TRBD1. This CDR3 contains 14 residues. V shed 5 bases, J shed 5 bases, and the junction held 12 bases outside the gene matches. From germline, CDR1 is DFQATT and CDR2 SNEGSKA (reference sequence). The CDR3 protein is CSALQGVGDHEQYF. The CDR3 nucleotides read TGCAGTGCTCTTCAGGGGGTCGGAGACCACGAGCAGTACTTC.

This chain's CDR3 is CASRAYTGGGETQYF. CDR3 bases: TGTGCCAGCAGGGCTTACACAGGGGGCGGAGAGACCCAGTACTTC. V and J are TRBV11-2 and TRBJ2-5; the match to TRBD1 covers 9 bases. The ends lost 6 bases at V and 4 bases at J; junction bases unmatched: 9. The germline V gene has CDR1 SGHAT and CDR2 FQNNGV. The CDR3 length is 15 residues.

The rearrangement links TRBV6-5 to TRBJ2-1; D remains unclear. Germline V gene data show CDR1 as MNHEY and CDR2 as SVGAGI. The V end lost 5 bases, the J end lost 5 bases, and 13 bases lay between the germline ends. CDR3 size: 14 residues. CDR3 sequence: CASSPRTVNNEQFF. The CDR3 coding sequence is TGTGCCAGCAGTCCCCGGACGGTGAACAATGAGCAGTTCTTC.

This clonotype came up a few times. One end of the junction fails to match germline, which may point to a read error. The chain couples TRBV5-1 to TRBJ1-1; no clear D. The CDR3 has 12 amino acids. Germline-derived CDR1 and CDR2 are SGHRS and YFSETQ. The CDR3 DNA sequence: TGTGCCAGCAGTTGGGAGGGAACTGAAGCTTTCTTT. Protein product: CASSWEGTEAFF. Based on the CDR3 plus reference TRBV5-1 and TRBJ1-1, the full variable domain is KAGVTQTPRYLIKTRGQQVTLSCSPISGHRSVSWYQQTPGQGLQFLFEYFSETQRNKGNFPGRFSGRQFSNSRSEMNVSTLELGDSALYLCASSWEGTEAFFGQGTRLTVV.

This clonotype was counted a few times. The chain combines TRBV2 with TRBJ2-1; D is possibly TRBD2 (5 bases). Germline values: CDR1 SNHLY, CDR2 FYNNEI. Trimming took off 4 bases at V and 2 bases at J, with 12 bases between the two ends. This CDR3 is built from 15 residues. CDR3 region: CASSVAGIPYNEQFF. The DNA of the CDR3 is TGTGCCAGCAGTGTGGCCGGGATCCCCTACAATGAGCAGTTCTTC.

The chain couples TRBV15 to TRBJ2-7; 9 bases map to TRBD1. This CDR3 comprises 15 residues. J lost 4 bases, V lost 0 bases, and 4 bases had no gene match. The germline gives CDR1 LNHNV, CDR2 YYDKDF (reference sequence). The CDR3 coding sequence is TGTGCCACCAGCAGAGAGACAGGGGGGATGTACGAGCAGTACTTC. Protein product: CATSRETGGMYEQYF.

The CDR3: CATSGRNTGELFF. In DNA form, the CDR3 reads TGTGCCACCAGTGGGAGGAACACCGGGGAGCTGTTTTTT. The chain links TRBV15 to TRBJ2-2; a weak D match, TRBD2 (5 bases). V lost 6 bases and J 1 base, leaving 6 bases between the germline ends. The CDR3 spans 13 residues. Germline loops: CDR1 LNHNV, CDR2 YYDKDF (reference sequence).

The CDR3 is CATSDPDRYSGANVLTF. The CDR3 region has the DNA TGTGCCACCAGTGACCCGGACAGGTACTCTGGGGCCAACGTCCTGACTTTC. The rearrangement links TRBV24-1 to TRBJ2-6, with TRBD1 matching 7 bases. This CDR3 has 17 amino acids. V dropped 4 bases and J dropped 0; count of bases not matched to a gene: 5. The V gene's germline CDR1 is KGHDR and CDR2 SFDVKD.

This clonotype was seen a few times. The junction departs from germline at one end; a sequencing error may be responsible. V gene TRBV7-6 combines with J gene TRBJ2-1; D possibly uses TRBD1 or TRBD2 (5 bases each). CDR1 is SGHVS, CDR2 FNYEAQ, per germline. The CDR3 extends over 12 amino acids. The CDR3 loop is CASSLAGTEQFF. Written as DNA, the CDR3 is TGTGCCAGCAGTTTAGCAGGGACTGAGCAGTTCTTC.

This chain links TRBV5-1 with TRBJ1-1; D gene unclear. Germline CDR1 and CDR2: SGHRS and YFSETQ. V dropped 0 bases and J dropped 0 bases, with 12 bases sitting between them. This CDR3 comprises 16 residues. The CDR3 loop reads CASSLVVGSMNTEAFF. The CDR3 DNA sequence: TGCGCCAGCAGCTTGGTCGTTGGCAGCATGAACACTGAAGCTTTCTTT.

The chain's CDR3 is CSVRTSGRGRGGEQYF. CDR3 nucleotide sequence: TGCAGCGTGAGAACTAGCGGGAGAGGCCGTGGGGGAGAGCAGTACTTC. The chain carries TRBV29-1 and TRBJ2-7; TRBD2 aligns across 11 bases. V trimming: 6 bases; J trimming: 7 bases; junction bases outside the gene matches: 17. The CDR3 has 16 amino acids. CDR1 is SQVTM and CDR2 is ANQGSEA in the germline V gene.

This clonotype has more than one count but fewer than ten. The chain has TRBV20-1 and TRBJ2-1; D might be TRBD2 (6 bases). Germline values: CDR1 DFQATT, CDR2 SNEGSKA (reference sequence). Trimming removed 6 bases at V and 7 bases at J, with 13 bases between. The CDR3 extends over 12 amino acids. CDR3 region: CSAPDRGNEQFF. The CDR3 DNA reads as TGCAGTGCCCCGGACCGGGGGAATGAGCAGTTCTTC.

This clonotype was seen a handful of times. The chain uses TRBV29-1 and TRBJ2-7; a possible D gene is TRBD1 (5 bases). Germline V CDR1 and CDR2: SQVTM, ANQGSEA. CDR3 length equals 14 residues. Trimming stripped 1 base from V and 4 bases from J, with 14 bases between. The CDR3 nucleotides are TGCAGCGTTGAAGTAAAGGCAGGGTGGTACGAGCAGTACTTC. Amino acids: CSVEVKAGWYEQYF.

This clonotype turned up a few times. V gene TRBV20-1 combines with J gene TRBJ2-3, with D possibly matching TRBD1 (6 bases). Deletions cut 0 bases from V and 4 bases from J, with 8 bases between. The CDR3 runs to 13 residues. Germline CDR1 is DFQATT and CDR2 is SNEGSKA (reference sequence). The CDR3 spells CSAREDSSDTQYF. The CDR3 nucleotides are TGCAGTGCTAGAGAGGACAGCTCAGATACGCAGTATTTT.

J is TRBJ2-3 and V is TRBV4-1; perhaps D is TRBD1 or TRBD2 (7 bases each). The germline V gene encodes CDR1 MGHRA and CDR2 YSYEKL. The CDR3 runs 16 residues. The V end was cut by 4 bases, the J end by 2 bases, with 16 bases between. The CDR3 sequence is CASSRQGGAYTDTQYF. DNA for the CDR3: TGCGCCAGCAGCCGCCAGGGGGGGGCCTACACAGATACGCAGTATTTT.

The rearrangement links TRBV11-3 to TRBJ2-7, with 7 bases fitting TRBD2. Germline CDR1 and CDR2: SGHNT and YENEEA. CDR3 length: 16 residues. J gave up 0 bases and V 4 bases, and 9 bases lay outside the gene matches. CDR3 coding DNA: TGTGCCAGCAGCTCAACATTTGGCGGGAGCTCCTACGAGCAGTACTTC. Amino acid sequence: CASSSTFGGSSYEQYF. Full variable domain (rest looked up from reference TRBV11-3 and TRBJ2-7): EAGVVQSPRYKIIEKKQPVAFWCNPISGHNTLYWYLQNLGQGPELLIRYENEEAVDDSQLPKDRFSAERLKGVDSTLKIQPAELGDSAVYLCASSSTFGGSSYEQYFGPGTRLTVT.

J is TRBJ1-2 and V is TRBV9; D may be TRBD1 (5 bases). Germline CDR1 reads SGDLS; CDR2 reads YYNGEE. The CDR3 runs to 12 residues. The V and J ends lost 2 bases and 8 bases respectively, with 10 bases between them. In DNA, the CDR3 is TGTGCCAGCAGCGTCAGGGACGGGGGCTACACCTTC. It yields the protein CASSVRDGGYTF.

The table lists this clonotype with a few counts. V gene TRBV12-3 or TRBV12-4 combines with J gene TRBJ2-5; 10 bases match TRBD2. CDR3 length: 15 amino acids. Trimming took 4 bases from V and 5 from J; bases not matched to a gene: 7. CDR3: CASSSDSGRWETQYF. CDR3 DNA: TGTGCCAGCAGTTCGGATAGCGGGAGGTGGGAGACCCAGTACTTC.

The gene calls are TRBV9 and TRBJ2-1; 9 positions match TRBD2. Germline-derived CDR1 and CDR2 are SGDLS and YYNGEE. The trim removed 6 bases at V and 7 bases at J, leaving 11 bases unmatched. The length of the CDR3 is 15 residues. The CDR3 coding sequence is TGTGCCAGCAACCCCCGCGGGAGGGATACGAATGAGCAGTTCTTC. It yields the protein CASNPRGRDTNEQFF.